The rows below give T cell receptor beta chains drawn from one sample of a study of cytomegalovirus exposure and HLA in healthy donors. The data were produced by immunoSEQ multiplex PCR, yet TCRdb's version contains in-frame clones alone and is incomplete. The repertoire holds about 190,000 clones, with 60% to 80% as singletons. Sequenced sample: PBMCs. Receptors originate from a woman aged 25 to 39 in good health and CMV-seropositive. The CDR3 runs from the conserved cysteine through the conserved F or W. A D gene is named only where the DNA matches it firmly. Not all rows give a size; the values are once, few, many and, for expanded clones, a class.

J	size	V	D	CDR3	DNA
TRBJ1-1	NA	TRBV19	TRBD1	CASSIGQANTEAFF	TGTGCCAGTAGTATTGGACAGGCGAACACTGAAGCTTTCTTT
TRBJ2-7	NA	TRBV28	TRBD1	CASRTDRDTYEQYF	TGTGCCAGCAGGACGGACAGGGATACCTACGAGCAGTACTTC
TRBJ2-7	NA	TRBV19	TRBD2	CASSLGTSGPYEQYF	TGTGCCAGTAGTCTCGGGACTAGCGGCCCCTACGAGCAGTACTTC
TRBJ2-7	NA	TRBV6-5	TRBD2	CASSYGLAGAIEQYF	TGTGCCAGCAGTTATGGGCTAGCGGGAGCGATAGAGCAGTACTTC
TRBJ2-7	NA	TRBV6-5	TRBD1	CASRSTGGSYEQYF	TGTGCCAGCAGATCGACAGGGGGCTCCTACGAGCAGTACTTC
TRBJ2-7	NA	TRBV27	NA	CASSFSGITYEQYF	TGTGCCAGCAGTTTTTCCGGGATCACTTACGAGCAGTACTTC
TRBJ1-1	few	TRBV28	NA	CASSLFRYTEAFF	TGTGCCAGCAGTTTATTCAGGTACACTGAAGCTTTCTTT
TRBJ1-1	NA	TRBV11-2	NA	CASSLWRTNTEAFF	TGTGCCAGCAGCTTATGGAGGACGAACACTGAAGCTTTCTTT
TRBJ2-2	NA	TRBV6-6	NA	CASTFDMGGELFF	TGTGCCAGCACCTTTGACATGGGCGGGGAGCTGTTTTTT
TRBJ2-3	NA	TRBV5-1	TRBD2	CASKHGTSGTLTDTQYF	TGCGCCAGCAAACACGGGACTAGCGGGACCCTCACAGATACGCAGTATTTT
TRBJ2-1	NA	TRBV7-9	TRBD2	CASSPSWAGAGEQFF	TGTGCCAGCAGCCCCAGCTGGGCGGGAGCTGGAGAGCAGTTCTTC
TRBJ1-2	NA	TRBV6-5	NA	CASSKGGAGGYTF	TGTGCCAGCTCAAAGGGGGGGGCGGGTGGCTACACCTTC
TRBJ2-3	NA	TRBV9	NA	CASSVGQGTDTQYF	TGTGCCAGCAGCGTAGGTCAGGGCACAGATACGCAGTATTTT
TRBJ2-2	NA	TRBV27	TRBD2	CASSRIAGGFNTGELFF	TGTGCCAGCAGTCGTATAGCGGGAGGGTTTAACACCGGGGAGCTGTTTTTT
TRBJ1-6	NA	TRBV19	TRBD1	CASRQGWSPLHF	TGTGCCAGTAGACAGGGGTGGTCACCCCTCCACTTT
TRBJ2-3	once	TRBV9	TRBD2	CASSDTSGGSTDTQYF	TGTGCCAGCAGCGATACTAGCGGGGGCAGCACAGATACGCAGTATTTT
TRBJ2-1	NA	TRBV2	TRBD2	CAILAGISYNEQFF	TGTGCCATCCTAGCGGGAATCTCCTACAATGAGCAGTTCTTC
TRBJ1-4	once	TRBV7-9	NA	CASSSLGTPNEKLFF	TGTGCCAGCAGCTCCCTAGGGACACCTAATGAAAAACTGTTTTTT
TRBJ1-2	NA	TRBV19	NA	CASRPGAAANYGYTF	TGTGCCAGTAGGCCTGGGGCGGCAGCTAACTATGGCTACACCTTC
TRBJ2-1	NA	TRBV5-1	NA	CASSLGLSSYNEQFF	TGCGCCAGCAGCTTGGGACTCAGCTCCTACAATGAGCAGTTCTTC
TRBJ1-5	NA	TRBV2	NA	CATAQAYNQPQHF	TGTGCTACAGCCCAGGCCTATAATCAGCCCCAGCATTTT
TRBJ1-1	NA	TRBV2	TRBD1	CASSEQQGGPEAFF	TGTGCCAGCAGTGAACAACAAGGGGGCCCTGAAGCTTTCTTT
TRBJ2-1	NA	TRBV2	TRBD1	CASRDGQGGRNEQFF	TGTGCCAGCAGGGACGGACAGGGGGGCCGCAATGAGCAGTTCTTC
TRBJ2-7	NA	TRBV9	NA	CASSQGSGRGTYYEQYF	TGTGCCAGCAGCCAGGGTAGTGGGCGGGGGACATACTACGAGCAGTACTTC
TRBJ2-5	NA	TRBV28	NA	CASSLDSTTQETQYF	TGTGCCAGCAGTTTGGACAGCACTACCCAAGAGACCCAGTACTTC
TRBJ2-1	NA	TRBV19	TRBD2	CASSTSGRSDEQFF	TGTGCCAGTAGTACTAGCGGGAGATCTGATGAGCAGTTCTTC
TRBJ1-1	NA	TRBV5-1	TRBD1	CASSLSSGGETEAFF	TGCGCCAGCAGCTTGAGTTCAGGGGGCGAGACTGAAGCTTTCTTT
TRBJ2-3	once	TRBV9	TRBD2	CASSQVGAGGTSTDTQYF	TGTGCCAGCAGCCAGGTAGGGGCGGGAGGGACTAGCACAGATACGCAGTATTTT
TRBJ2-3	NA	TRBV18	TRBD2	CASSPGTSGRVTDTQYF	TGCGCCAGCTCACCTGGGACTAGCGGGAGGGTCACAGATACGCAGTATTTT
TRBJ2-7	NA	TRBV10-1	NA	CASSDRAGEQYF	TGCGCCAGCAGTGACAGGGCCGGGGAGCAGTACTTC
TRBJ2-1	NA	TRBV9	TRBD2	CASSVGLAGAGEQFF	TGTGCCAGCAGCGTGGGACTAGCGGGAGCAGGGGAGCAGTTCTTC
TRBJ2-7	few	TRBV6-1	TRBD2	CASSEAFLSASGNSEQYF	TGTGCCAGCAGTGAAGCATTCCTGTCGGCTAGCGGGAACTCCGAGCAGTACTTC
TRBJ1-1	NA	TRBV18	TRBD1	CASSLVQGARGAEAFF	TGTGCCAGCTCACTAGTGCAGGGGGCGCGAGGAGCTGAAGCTTTCTTT
TRBJ1-1	NA	TRBV6-1	TRBD1	CATRDRGQTEAFF	TGTGCCACCCGGGACAGGGGGCAGACTGAAGCTTTCTTT
TRBJ2-5	NA	TRBV5-6	TRBD2	CASSWPGGEQYF	TGTGCCAGCAGCTGGCCGGGGGGTGAGCAGTACTTC
TRBJ2-5	NA	TRBV27	NA	CASSRGISETQYF	TGTGCCAGCTCACGAGGGATTTCGGAGACCCAGTACTTC
TRBJ1-5	NA	TRBV18	NA	CASSPRTLEGKPQHF	TGTGCCAGCTCACCGCGGACGTTGGAGGGAAAGCCCCAGCATTTT
TRBJ2-1	NA	TRBV19	TRBD2	CASSPGTSPYNEQFF	TGTGCCAGTAGCCCCGGGACTAGCCCTTACAATGAGCAGTTCTTC
TRBJ2-5	NA	TRBV7-9	NA	CASSRGTAQETQYF	TGTGCCAGCAGCCGCGGGACAGCCCAAGAGACCCAGTACTTC